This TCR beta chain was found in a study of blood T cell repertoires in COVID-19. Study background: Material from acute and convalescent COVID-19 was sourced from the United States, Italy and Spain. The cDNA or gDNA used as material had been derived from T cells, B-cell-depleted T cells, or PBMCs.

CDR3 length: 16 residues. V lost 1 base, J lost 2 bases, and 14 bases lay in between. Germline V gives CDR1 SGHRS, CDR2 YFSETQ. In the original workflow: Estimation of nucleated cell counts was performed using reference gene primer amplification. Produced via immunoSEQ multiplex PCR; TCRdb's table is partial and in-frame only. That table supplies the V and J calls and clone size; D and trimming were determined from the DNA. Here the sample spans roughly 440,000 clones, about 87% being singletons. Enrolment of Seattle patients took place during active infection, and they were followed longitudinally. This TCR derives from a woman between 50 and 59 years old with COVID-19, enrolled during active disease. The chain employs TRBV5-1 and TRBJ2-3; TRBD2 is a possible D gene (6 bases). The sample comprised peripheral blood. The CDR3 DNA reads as TGCGCCAGCAGCTTGAATCGGAGGGCAGCCACAGATACGCAGTATTTT. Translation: CASSLNRRAATDTQYF.